Listed here is a single T cell receptor (beta chain). This specimen comes from a study of blood T cell repertoires in COVID-19. As for the study in general: The United States, Italy and Spain provided the acute and convalescent COVID-19 samples. PBMCs, B-cell-depleted T cells, or T cells provided the cDNA or gDNA that made up the material.

Germline loops: CDR1 LNHNV, CDR2 YYDKDF (reference sequence). This CDR3 has 17 residues. Trimming shortened V by 9 bases and J by 7 bases, and 30 bases separated the two germline ends. In the source study's methods: Amplification with reference gene primers provided the estimates of nucleated cell counts. Assay: immunoSEQ multiplex PCR; the TCRdb copy retains only in-frame clones and omits some. The D gene and trimming were derived from the DNA, and the V and J assignments and clone size from that table. The table lists roughly 100,000 clones, roughly nine tenths of them singletons. This rearrangement joins TRBV15 to TRBJ2-5, with D possibly matching TRBD2 (6 bases). The sample comprised peripheral blood. This clonotype was sampled from a woman over 75 in a cohort sampled during active COVID-19. The CDR3 spells CATSRDQGASGVGTQYF. The CDR3 DNA follows: TGTGCCACGAGCCGGGACCAAGGGGCATCGGGGGTTGGGACCCAGTACTTC.